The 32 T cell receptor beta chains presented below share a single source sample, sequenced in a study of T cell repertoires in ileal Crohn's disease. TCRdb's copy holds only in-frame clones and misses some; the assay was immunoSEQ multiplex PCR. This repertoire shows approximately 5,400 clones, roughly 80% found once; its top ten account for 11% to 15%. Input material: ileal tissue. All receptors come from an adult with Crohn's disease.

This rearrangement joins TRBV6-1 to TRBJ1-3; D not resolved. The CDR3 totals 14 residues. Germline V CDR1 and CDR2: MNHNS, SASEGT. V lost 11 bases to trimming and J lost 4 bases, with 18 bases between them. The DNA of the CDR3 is TGTGCCTCCCTCGGGGTGGTTGCAGGAAACACCATATATTTT. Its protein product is CASLGVVAGNTIYF.

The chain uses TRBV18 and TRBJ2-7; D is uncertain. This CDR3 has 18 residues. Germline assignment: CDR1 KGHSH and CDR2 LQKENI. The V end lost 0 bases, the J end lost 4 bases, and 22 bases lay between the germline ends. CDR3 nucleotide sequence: TGTGCCAGCTCACCACCCCCGCACACAGCTATAGGGTCTTACGAGCAGTACTTC. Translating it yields CASSPPPHTAIGSYEQYF.

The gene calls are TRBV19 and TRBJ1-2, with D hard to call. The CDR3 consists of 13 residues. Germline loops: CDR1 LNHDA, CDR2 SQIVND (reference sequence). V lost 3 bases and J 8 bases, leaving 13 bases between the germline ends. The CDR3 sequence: CASSIQAEEGYTF. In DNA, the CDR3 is TGTGCCAGTAGTATTCAGGCCGAAGAAGGCTACACCTTC. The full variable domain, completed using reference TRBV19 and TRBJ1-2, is DGGITQSPKYLFRKEGQNVTLSCEQNLNHDAMYWYRQDPGQGLRLIYYSQIVNDFQKGDIAEGYSVSREKKESFPLTVTSAQKNPTAFYLCASSIQAEEGYTFGSGTRLTVV.

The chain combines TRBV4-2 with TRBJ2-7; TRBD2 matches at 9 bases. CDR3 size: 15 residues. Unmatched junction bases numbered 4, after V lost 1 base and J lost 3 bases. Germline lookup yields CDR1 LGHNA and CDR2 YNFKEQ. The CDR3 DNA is TGTGCCAGCAGCCAAGGCCCTAGCGGGAACTACGAGCAGTACTTC. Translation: CASSQGPSGNYEQYF.

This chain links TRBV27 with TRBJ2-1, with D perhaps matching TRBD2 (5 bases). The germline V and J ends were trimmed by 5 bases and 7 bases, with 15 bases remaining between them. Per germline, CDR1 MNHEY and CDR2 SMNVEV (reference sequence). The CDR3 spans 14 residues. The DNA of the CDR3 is TGTGCCAGCAGTCTACGAGGGCCTGGTAATGAGCAGTTCTTC. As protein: CASSLRGPGNEQFF.

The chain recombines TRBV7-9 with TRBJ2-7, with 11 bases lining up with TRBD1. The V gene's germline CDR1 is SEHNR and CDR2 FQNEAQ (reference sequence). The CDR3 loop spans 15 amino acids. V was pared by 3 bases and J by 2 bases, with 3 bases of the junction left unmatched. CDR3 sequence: CASSFGTGGAYEQYF. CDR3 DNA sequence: TGTGCCAGCAGCTTCGGGACAGGGGGGGCCTACGAGCAGTACTTC.

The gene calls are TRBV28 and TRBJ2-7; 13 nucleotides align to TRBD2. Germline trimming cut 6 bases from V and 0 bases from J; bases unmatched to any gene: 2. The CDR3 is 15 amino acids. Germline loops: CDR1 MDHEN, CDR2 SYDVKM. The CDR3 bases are TGTGCCAGCAGAAGGACTAGCGGGAGCTCCTACGAGCAGTACTTC. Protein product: CASRRTSGSSYEQYF.

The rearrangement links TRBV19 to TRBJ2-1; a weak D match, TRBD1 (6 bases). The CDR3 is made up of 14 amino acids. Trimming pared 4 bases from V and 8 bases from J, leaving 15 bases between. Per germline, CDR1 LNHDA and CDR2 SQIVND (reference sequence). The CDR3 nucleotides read TGTGCCAGTAGTACCGACAGAACAGGGTATGAGCAGTTCTTC. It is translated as CASSTDRTGYEQFF.

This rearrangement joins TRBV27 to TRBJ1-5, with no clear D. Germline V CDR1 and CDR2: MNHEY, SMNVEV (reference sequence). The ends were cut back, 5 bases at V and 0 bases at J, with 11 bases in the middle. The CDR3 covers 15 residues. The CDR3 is CASSSRTISNQPQHF. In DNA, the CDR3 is TGTGCCAGCAGTAGTCGGACGATTAGCAATCAGCCCCAGCATTTT.

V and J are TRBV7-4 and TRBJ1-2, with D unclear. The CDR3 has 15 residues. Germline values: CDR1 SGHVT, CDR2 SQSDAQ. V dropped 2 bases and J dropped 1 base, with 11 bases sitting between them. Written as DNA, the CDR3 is TGTGCCAGCAGCTTATCTCTCGGAATTAACTATGGCTACACCTTC. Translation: CASSLSLGINYGYTF.

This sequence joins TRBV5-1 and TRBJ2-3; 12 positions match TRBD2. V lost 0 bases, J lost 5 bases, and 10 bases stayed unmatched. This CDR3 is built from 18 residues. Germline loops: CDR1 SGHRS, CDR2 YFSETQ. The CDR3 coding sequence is TGCGCCAGCAGCTTGGAGAACCTAGCGGGGGGGAATAAAGATACGCAGTATTTT. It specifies CASSLENLAGGNKDTQYF. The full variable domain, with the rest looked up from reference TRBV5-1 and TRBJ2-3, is KAGVTQTPRYLIKTRGQQVTLSCSPISGHRSVSWYQQTPGQGLQFLFEYFSETQRNKGNFPGRFSGRQFSNSRSEMNVSTLELGDSALYLCASSLENLAGGNKDTQYFGPGTRLTVL.

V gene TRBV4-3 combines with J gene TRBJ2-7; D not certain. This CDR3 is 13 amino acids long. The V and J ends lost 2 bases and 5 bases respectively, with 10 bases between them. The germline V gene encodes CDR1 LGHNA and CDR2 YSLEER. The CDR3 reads CASSQRTADEQYF. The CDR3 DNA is TGCGCCAGCAGCCAAAGGACGGCCGACGAGCAGTACTTC.

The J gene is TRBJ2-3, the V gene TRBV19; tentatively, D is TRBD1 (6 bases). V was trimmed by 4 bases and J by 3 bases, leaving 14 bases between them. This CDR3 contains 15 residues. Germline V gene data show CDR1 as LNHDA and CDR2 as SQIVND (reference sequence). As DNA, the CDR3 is TGTGCCAGTAGTACGTCCCAAGGGGGAACAGATACGCAGTATTTT. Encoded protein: CASSTSQGGTDTQYF.

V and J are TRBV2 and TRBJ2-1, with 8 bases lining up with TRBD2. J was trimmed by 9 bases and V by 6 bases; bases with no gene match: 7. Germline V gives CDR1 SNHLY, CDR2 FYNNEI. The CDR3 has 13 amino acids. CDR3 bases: TGTGCCAGCAGGACGGGAGGGCCGGGTGAGCAGTTCTTC. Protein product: CASRTGGPGEQFF.

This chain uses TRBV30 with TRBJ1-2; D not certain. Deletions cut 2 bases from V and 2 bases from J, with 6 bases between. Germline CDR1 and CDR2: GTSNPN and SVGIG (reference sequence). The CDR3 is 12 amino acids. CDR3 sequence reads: CAWSTENYGYTF. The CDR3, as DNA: TGTGCCTGGAGTACAGAGAACTATGGCTACACCTTC.

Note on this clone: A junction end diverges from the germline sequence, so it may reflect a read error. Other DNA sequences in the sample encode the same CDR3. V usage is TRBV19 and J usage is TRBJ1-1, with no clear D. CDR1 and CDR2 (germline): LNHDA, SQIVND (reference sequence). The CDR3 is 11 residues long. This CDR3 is CASRLNTEAFF. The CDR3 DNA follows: TGTGCCAGTAGACTGAACACTGAAGCCTTCTTT.

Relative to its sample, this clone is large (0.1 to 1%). The CDR3 protein is CAISGDDNEQFF. DNA for the CDR3: TGTGCCATCAGTGGAGACGACAATGAGCAGTTCTTC. This chain links TRBV10-3 with TRBJ2-1; D gene uncertain. This CDR3 is built from 12 residues. Germline V gene data show CDR1 as ENHRY and CDR2 as SYGVKD. The V gene lost 4 bases and the J gene lost 5 bases, with 6 bases spanning the gap.

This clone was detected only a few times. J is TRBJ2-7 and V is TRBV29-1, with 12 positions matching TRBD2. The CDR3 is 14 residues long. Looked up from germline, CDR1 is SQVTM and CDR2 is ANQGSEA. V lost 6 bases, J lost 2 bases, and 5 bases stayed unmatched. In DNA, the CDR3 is TGCAGCGTGGCTAGCGGGAGGGGGCCCTACGAGCAGTACTTC. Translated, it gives CSVASGRGPYEQYF.

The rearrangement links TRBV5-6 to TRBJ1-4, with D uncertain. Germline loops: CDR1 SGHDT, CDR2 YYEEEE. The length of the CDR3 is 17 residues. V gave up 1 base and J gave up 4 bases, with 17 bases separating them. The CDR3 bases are TGTGCCAGCAGCTTGTTAGGTTCGAGAGGGCTTAATGAAAAACTGTTTTTT. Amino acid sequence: CASSLLGSRGLNEKLFF.

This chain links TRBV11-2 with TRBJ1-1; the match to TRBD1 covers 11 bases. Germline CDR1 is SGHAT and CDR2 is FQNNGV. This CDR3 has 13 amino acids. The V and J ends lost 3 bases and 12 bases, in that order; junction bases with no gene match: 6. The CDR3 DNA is TGTGCCAGCAGCTTGGGACAGGGGGACCAAACTTTCTTT. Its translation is CASSLGQGDQTFF.

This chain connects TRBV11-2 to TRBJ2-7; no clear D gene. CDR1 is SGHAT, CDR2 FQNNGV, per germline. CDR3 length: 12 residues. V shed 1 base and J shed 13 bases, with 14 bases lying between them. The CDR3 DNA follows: TGTGCCAGCAGCTTAGGGTCCCCCGGCTCTTACTTC. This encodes CASSLGSPGSYF.

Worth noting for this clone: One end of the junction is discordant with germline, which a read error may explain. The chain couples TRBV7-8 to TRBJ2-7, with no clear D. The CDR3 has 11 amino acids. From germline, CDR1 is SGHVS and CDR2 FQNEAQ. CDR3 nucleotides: TGTGCCAGCAGGTTAGGCTACGAGCAGTACTTC. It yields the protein CASRLGYEQYF.

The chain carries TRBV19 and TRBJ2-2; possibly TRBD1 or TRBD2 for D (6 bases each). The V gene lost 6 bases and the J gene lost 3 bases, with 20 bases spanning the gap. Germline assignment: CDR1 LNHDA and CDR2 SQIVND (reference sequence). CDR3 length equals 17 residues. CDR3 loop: CASSKYRVGGDTGELFF. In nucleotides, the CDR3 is TGTGCCAGTAGCAAGTACAGGGTCGGCGGGGACACCGGGGAGCTGTTTTTT.

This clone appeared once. CDR3 sequence: CASSWGTGGEQYF. The CDR3 DNA is TGTGCCAGCAGCTGGGGGACAGGGGGCGAGCAGTACTTC. V is TRBV7-3 and J is TRBJ2-7; 11 bases fit TRBD1. The CDR3 runs 13 residues. V was pared by 4 bases and J by 6 bases, with 2 bases of the junction left unmatched. In germline, CDR1 is SGHTA, CDR2 FQGTGA.

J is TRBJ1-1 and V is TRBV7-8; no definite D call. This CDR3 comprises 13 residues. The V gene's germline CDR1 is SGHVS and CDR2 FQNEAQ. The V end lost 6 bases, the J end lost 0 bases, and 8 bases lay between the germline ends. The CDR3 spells CASSPGLNTEAFF. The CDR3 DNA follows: TGTGCCAGCAGTCCGGGTTTGAACACTGAAGCTTTCTTT.

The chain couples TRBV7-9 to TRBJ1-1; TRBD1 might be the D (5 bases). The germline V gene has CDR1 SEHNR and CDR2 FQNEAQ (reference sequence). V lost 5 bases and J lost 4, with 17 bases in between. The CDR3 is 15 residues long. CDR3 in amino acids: CASSPWGRDSTEAFF. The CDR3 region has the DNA TGTGCCAGCAGCCCTTGGGGCCGCGATAGCACTGAAGCTTTCTTT.

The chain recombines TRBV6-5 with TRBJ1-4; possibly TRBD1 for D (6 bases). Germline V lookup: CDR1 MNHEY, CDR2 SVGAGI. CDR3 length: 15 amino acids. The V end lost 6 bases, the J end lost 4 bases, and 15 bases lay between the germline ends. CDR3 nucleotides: TGTGCCAGCAGCAAAAACAGGGTAGGTAATGAAAAACTGTTTTTT. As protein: CASSKNRVGNEKLFF.

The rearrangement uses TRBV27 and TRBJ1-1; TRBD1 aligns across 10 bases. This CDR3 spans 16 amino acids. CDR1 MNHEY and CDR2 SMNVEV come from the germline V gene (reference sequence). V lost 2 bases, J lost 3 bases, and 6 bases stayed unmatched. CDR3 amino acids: CASSLGTGDLYTEAFF. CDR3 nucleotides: TGTGCCAGCAGTTTAGGGACAGGGGATTTGTACACTGAAGCTTTCTTT.

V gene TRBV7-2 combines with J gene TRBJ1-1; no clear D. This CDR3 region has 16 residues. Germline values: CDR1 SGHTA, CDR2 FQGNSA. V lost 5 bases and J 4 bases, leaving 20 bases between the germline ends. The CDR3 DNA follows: TGTGCCAGCAGCCCCCGGGTGGGGAGGGCGGGCACTGAAGCTTTCTTT. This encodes CASSPRVGRAGTEAFF.

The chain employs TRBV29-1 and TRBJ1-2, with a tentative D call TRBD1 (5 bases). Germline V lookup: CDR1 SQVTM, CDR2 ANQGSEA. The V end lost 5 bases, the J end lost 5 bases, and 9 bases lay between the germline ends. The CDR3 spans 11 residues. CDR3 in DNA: TGCAGCGTTCCGCAGGGATATGGCTACACCTTC. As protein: CSVPQGYGYTF.

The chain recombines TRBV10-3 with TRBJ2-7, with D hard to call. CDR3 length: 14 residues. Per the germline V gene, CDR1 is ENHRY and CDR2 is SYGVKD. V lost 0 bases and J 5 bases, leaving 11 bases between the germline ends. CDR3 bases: TGTGCCATCAGTGAGTCTCAGGTGGTAGACGAGCAGTACTTC. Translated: CAISESQVVDEQYF.

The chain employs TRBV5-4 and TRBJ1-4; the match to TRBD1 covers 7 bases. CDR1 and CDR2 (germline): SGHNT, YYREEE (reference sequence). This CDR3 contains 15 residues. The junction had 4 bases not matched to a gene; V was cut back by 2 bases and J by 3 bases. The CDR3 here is CASSFTGAANEKLFF. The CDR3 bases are TGTGCCAGCAGCTTTACAGGGGCTGCTAATGAAAAACTGTTTTTT.